These T cell receptor beta chains were read from a single sample in a study of early T cells in non-severe SARS-CoV-2 infection. TCRdb reprocessed the 5' RACE reads via MiXCR and lists one record per CDR3 protein. The table includes tens of thousands of distinct CDR3 sequences, 10% detected once. The material was whole blood, obtained at baseline. The receptor source for this set is an adult who was a healthcare worker with PCR-confirmed SARS-CoV-2 infection or an uninfected control (not recorded which). CDR3s include the opening cysteine and the closing phenylalanine or tryptophan. The D gene is left open where the match is weak. Clone sizes are given selectively: once, few, many, or a class where the clone is expanded.

TRBJ1-1,many,TRBD1,TRBV11-3,TGTGCCAGCAGCTTCCGGGACAGACTACCCGCTGAAGCTTTCTTT,CASSFRDRLPAEAFF
TRBJ2-2,many,TRBD2,TRBV9,TGTGCCAGCAGCGACGGTAGCGGGGGCAACACCGGGGAGCTGTTTTTT,CASSDGSGGNTGELFF
TRBJ1-1,-,TRBD1,TRBV5-5,TGTGCCAGCAGCCCACGACTAGGGACAGGGATTATTACTGAAGCTTTCTTT,CASSPRLGTGIITEAFF
TRBJ2-7,few,-,TRBV12-3/TRBV12-4,TGTGCCAGCAGTGGGGTAGCGGACTCCTACGAGCAGTACTTC,CASSGVADSYEQYF
TRBJ2-3,-,-,TRBV2,TGTGCCAGCACCTACCAGGGCCAGGGAGATACGCAGTATTTT,CASTYQGQGDTQYF
TRBJ1-4,many,-,TRBV3-1,TGTGCCAGCAGCCAAGCCGGTACAGGCGATAATGAAAAACTGTTTTTT,CASSQAGTGDNEKLFF
TRBJ2-5,many,-,TRBV7-3,TGTGCCAGCAGCTTCAACGGGAGAGAGACCCAGTACTTC,CASSFNGRETQYF
TRBJ2-3,-,-,TRBV6-4,TGTGCCAGCAGTGACTCCGGGGATCGTACGCAGTATTTT,CASSDSGDRTQYF
TRBJ2-7,few,TRBD2,TRBV12-3/TRBV12-4,TGTGCCAGCAGTCCGAGGACTAGCGGTACCTACGAGCAGTACTTC,CASSPRTSGTYEQYF
TRBJ2-3,medium-sized,TRBD2,TRBV20-1,TGCAGTGCTAGAGCCGCCCGAGGACTAGCGGAGACCCGGACAGATACGCAGTATTTT,CSARAARGLAETRTDTQYF
TRBJ1-1,-,-,TRBV6-6,TGTGCCAGCAGTCCTCCGGGCTCCATAAACACTGAAGCTTTCTTT,CASSPPGSINTEAFF
TRBJ1-1,few,-,TRBV5-4,TGTGCCAGCAGCTTAGTAGGGAAAGGAACTGAAGCTTTCTTT,CASSLVGKGTEAFF
TRBJ1-6,few,-,TRBV5-1,TGCGCCAGCAGCTTGGGCCAGGGAGGTTCACCCCTCCACTTT,CASSLGQGGSPLHF
TRBJ1-2,many,TRBD1,TRBV27,TGTGCCAGTACACCAAAATATGACAGGGCCAACTATGGCTACACCTTC,CASTPKYDRANYGYTF
TRBJ1-2,many,-,TRBV6-4,TGTGCCAAACCGGGACAACTGAACTATGGCTACACCTTC,CAKPGQLNYGYTF
TRBJ1-2,-,-,TRBV27,TGTGCCAGCAGTCCCTACGATGGAAACTATGGCTACACCTTC,CASSPYDGNYGYTF
TRBJ2-1,-,TRBD1,TRBV6-1,TGTGCCAGCAGTGAGGGGACAGGGTATGGTGAGCAGTTCTTC,CASSEGTGYGEQFF
TRBJ2-5,many,-,TRBV2,TGTGCCAGCAGTGAAGATGATCCCCTGTACCAAGAGACCCAGTACTTC,CASSEDDPLYQETQYF